This entry is about one T cell receptor (beta chain). Its antigen is not known. This specimen comes from a study of T cells in localized non-small cell lung cancer. Only in-frame clones appear in the TCRdb table, and some are missing; sequencing was by immunoSEQ multiplex PCR. This table has around 26,000 clones, 90% appearing once. Study-level points and caveats: Adjacent lung exhibited a median of about 50 among the 100 most abundant tumor clones. Patients showing higher blood T cell density tended to see longer overall survival. It was uninvolved adjacent lung that showed the highest T cell clonality, exceeding tumor.

The sequence was obtained from a woman aged 35 to 70 with stage I lung adenocarcinoma. Sequencing was performed on peripheral blood, taken before any cancer treatment.

CDR3 DNA: TGTGCCAGCAGCCAGGACTTCTATAATTCACCCCTCCACTTT. This gives the protein CASSQDFYNSPLHF. V and J are TRBV14 and TRBJ1-6; unclear D gene. CDR3 size: 14 residues. V was pared by 3 bases and J by 3 bases, with 6 bases between. The V gene's germline CDR1 is SGHDN and CDR2 FVKESK.